The next 17 T cell receptor beta chains were all read from a single sample in a study of cytomegalovirus exposure and HLA in healthy donors. The PCR employed 60 Vbeta primers together with 13 Jbeta primers. The repertoire was sequenced with immunoSEQ multiplex PCR; TCRdb's copy has only in-frame clones and lacks some. The data contain 100,000 or so clones, 75% to 90% of them singletons. The sequenced material came from PBMCs. Receptors were obtained from a man between 25 and 39 years old in good health and CMV-seronegative.

Of note for this clone: One junction end does not reproduce the germline sequence, and a read error may be involved. This sequence joins TRBV5-6 and TRBJ2-3; tentative D call: TRBD1 (6 bases). Germline CDR1 and CDR2: SGHDT and YYEEEE. This CDR3 spans 11 amino acids. CDR3 amino acids: CASSFSGTRQF. The CDR3 DNA follows: TGTGCCAGCAGCTTCTCCGGGACACGGCAATTT.

A single count supports this clone. V is TRBV28 and J is TRBJ2-7, with TRBD1 matching over 9 bases. Unmatched junction bases numbered 4, after V lost 5 bases and J lost 2 bases. Germline-derived CDR1 and CDR2 are MDHEN and SYDVKM. The CDR3 consists of 14 residues. The CDR3: CASSAWDRAYEQYF. Here the CDR3 DNA reads TGTGCCAGCAGTGCCTGGGACAGGGCCTACGAGCAGTACTTC.

The chain carries TRBV19 and TRBJ2-2; 8 bases agree with TRBD1. This CDR3 has 15 residues. CDR1 is LNHDA, CDR2 SQIVND, per germline (reference sequence). After removal of 4 bases from V and 8 bases from J, the junction contained 9 bases not matched to a gene. The CDR3 reads CASSTYRGVNGELFF. The CDR3 DNA reads TGTGCCAGTAGTACATACAGGGGGGTGAATGGGGAGCTGTTTTTT. Looking up the rest from reference TRBV19 and TRBJ2-2 gives the full variable domain: DGGITQSPKYLFRKEGQNVTLSCEQNLNHDAMYWYRQDPGQGLRLIYYSQIVNDFQKGDIAEGYSVSREKKESFPLTVTSAQKNPTAFYLCASSTYRGVNGELFFGEGSRLTVL.

This sequence joins TRBV11-3 and TRBJ2-7; 10 nucleotides align to TRBD1. The CDR3 extends over 17 amino acids. Trimming removed 5 bases from V and 1 base from J; junction bases left unmatched: 11. Germline-derived CDR1 and CDR2 are SGHNT and YENEEA. CDR3: CASSPHRGTGASYEQYF. The CDR3 coding sequence is TGTGCCAGCAGCCCTCACCGCGGGACAGGGGCTTCCTACGAGCAGTACTTC.

The chain has TRBV28 and TRBJ2-4; 7 positions match TRBD1. Germline lookup yields CDR1 MDHEN and CDR2 SYDVKM. V lost 9 bases and J lost 1; bases outside the gene matches: 9. The CDR3 extends over 15 amino acids. CDR3: CASHGRGQAKNIQYF. CDR3 DNA sequence: TGTGCCAGTCATGGCAGGGGACAGGCCAAAAACATTCAGTACTTC.

The genes are TRBV7-8 and TRBJ2-3; 7 bases map to TRBD2. Germline V gene data show CDR1 as SGHVS and CDR2 as FQNEAQ. V gave up 8 bases and J gave up 3 bases; unmatched junction bases: 17. The CDR3 consists of 17 residues. CDR3 in amino acids: CASLTGDYPEVTDTQYF. For the CDR3, the DNA is TGTGCCAGCCTCACGGGGGACTATCCAGAGGTGACAGATACGCAGTATTTT.

The chain employs TRBV5-4 and TRBJ2-7; D ambiguous. Germline V gives CDR1 SGHNT, CDR2 YYREEE (reference sequence). V was cut by 5 bases and J by 3 bases, with 12 bases left in between. CDR3 size: 13 residues. In DNA form, the CDR3 reads TGTGCCAGCAGAGCCGAGCCCGACTACGAGCAGTACTTC. Its protein product is CASRAEPDYEQYF.

This clone was seen a few times. The rearrangement uses TRBV4-3 and TRBJ2-7; 8 bases match TRBD2. The V segment lost 0 bases and the J segment 7 bases; nucleotides outside the gene matches: 17. The CDR3 contains 18 residues. Per the germline V gene, CDR1 is LGHNA and CDR2 is YSLEER. In DNA form, the CDR3 reads TGCGCCAGCAGCCAAGATCCCTTAAGCGGGAGCTCCTCCTTGGAGCAGTACTTC. Protein product: CASSQDPLSGSSSLEQYF.

The chain has TRBV9 and TRBJ2-3; 11 nucleotides align to TRBD2. With V trimmed by 0 bases and J by 4 bases, 10 bases remained unmatched. CDR1 and CDR2 (germline): SGDLS, YYNGEE. CDR3 length: 18 residues. CDR3 residues: CASSVGILAGGPSDTQYF. The CDR3 DNA is TGTGCCAGCAGCGTAGGGATTTTAGCGGGGGGGCCGTCAGATACGCAGTATTTT.

The V gene is TRBV5-4, the J gene TRBJ1-5; TRBD1 matches 8 bases. Trimming cost V 4 bases and J 4 bases; bases outside gene matches: 4. This CDR3 comprises 14 residues. CDR1 and CDR2 (germline): SGHNT, YYREEE (reference sequence). For the CDR3, the DNA is TGTGCCAGCAGCGTACAGGGGGGGAATCAGCCCCAGCATTTT. It encodes CASSVQGGNQPQHF.

This clone was seen more than once but under ten times. The chain joins TRBV7-9 to TRBJ1-4; D is perhaps TRBD1 (6 bases). V was pared by 6 bases and J by 1 base, with 15 bases between. This CDR3 region has 16 residues. Germline CDR1 and CDR2: SEHNR and FQNEAQ (reference sequence). DNA for the CDR3: TGTGCCAGCAGAGGGGGGGCGGAAGTAACTAATGAAAAACTGTTTTTT. It is translated as CASRGGAEVTNEKLFF.

The chain couples TRBV5-4 to TRBJ2-1; 9 nucleotides agree with TRBD2. The V segment lost 1 base and the J segment 2 bases; nucleotides outside the gene matches: 10. Looked up from germline, CDR1 is SGHNT and CDR2 is YYREEE (reference sequence). The CDR3 consists of 18 residues. The chain's CDR3 is CASSLTRSGRVTYNEQFF. The CDR3 nucleotides read TGTGCCAGCAGCTTGACCCGTAGCGGGAGAGTGACCTACAATGAGCAGTTCTTC.

V gene TRBV6-5 combines with J gene TRBJ1-3; D gene unclear. V dropped 2 bases and J dropped 1 base, with 9 bases sitting between them. CDR3 size: 15 residues. The germline V gene has CDR1 MNHEY and CDR2 SVGAGI. The CDR3 DNA is TGTGCCAGCAGTTACGGCCAGCGTTCTGGAAACACCATATATTTT. Its protein product is CASSYGQRSGNTIYF.

A single count supports this clone. CDR3 DNA sequence: TGTGCCAGCAGCCGCTCCGGGTCTGGAAACACCATATATTTT. This sequence encodes CASSRSGSGNTIYF. The chain joins TRBV6-1 to TRBJ1-3; D not certain. This CDR3 spans 14 amino acids. From germline, CDR1 is MNHNS and CDR2 SASEGT. V lost 6 bases and J 1 base, leaving 10 bases between the germline ends.

This chain uses TRBV2 with TRBJ2-5; TRBD2 agrees at 11 bases. V was pared by 6 bases and J by 0 bases, with 12 bases of the junction left unmatched. The CDR3 consists of 18 residues. Germline V gene data show CDR1 as SNHLY and CDR2 as FYNNEI. The CDR3 DNA reads TGTGCCAGCAGGTCTAGCGGGGGGCGTTCCCCACACCAAGAGACCCAGTACTTC. Protein product: CASRSSGGRSPHQETQYF.

The chain combines TRBV29-1 with TRBJ2-6; 12 nucleotides match TRBD2. The CDR3 is 18 amino acids. Losses at the gene ends were 5 bases for V and 0 bases for J; bases not matched to a gene: 8. CDR1 is SQVTM and CDR2 is ANQGSEA in the germline V gene. The CDR3 here is CSVTSTSGSYSGANVLTF. CDR3 bases: TGCAGCGTTACTTCGACTAGCGGGAGTTACTCTGGGGCCAACGTCCTGACTTTC. Complete variable domain (other parts from reference TRBV29-1 and TRBJ2-6): SAVISQKPSRDICQRGTSLTIQCQVDSQVTMMFWYRQQPGQSLTLIATANQGSEATYESGFVIDKFPISRPNLTFSTLTVSNMSPEDSSIYLCSVTSTSGSYSGANVLTFGAGSRLTVL.

This rearrangement joins TRBV5-4 to TRBJ2-1; D may be TRBD1 (5 bases). The ends were cut back, 4 bases at V and 12 bases at J, with 14 bases in the middle. CDR3 length: 12 residues. The V gene's germline CDR1 is SGHNT and CDR2 YYREEE (reference sequence). The CDR3 nucleotides are TGTGCCAGCAGCCATACAGGTCTAGGGCAGTTCTTC. The encoded protein is CASSHTGLGQFF.